This TCR beta chain came from a study of vaccination and CD4 T cells after COVID-19. Study background: With a range of 35 to 161, the median interval from diagnosis to drawing post-COVID samples was about 100 days. Study-level findings and limits: Convalescent patients were relatively few, and early post-infection timepoints were missing.

This clonotype was picked up a small number of times. The antigen remains undetermined. Described treatment: roughly 11-day PBMC culture with coronavirus spike peptide pools or control peptides (ViraFEST assay). Under the ViraFEST approach, antigen-specific T cells were expanded with peptide pools and TCRs subsequently sequenced. US Alpha, Beta and Delta variants postdated the positive PCR dates, which ran from March to December 2020. The Oncomine TCR Beta short-read assay was applied to DNA of cultured CD4+ T cells. MiXCR was run by TCRdb on the PCR reads, yielding one entry per CDR3 protein. The data contain around 20,000 distinct CDR3 sequences, around 45% of them singletons. The CDR3 totals 15 residues. CDR1 and CDR2 from the germline V gene are LNHDA and SQIVND (reference sequence). Trimming removed 4 bases from V and 1 base from J; junction bases left unmatched: 4.

The receptor comes from a human donor who had recovered from COVID-19. Sequenced material: CD4+ T cells from blood, cultured in vitro. The genes are TRBV19 and TRBJ2-3; 8 bases line up with TRBD1. This CDR3 is CASSTGGAGTDTQYF. The CDR3 DNA is TGTGCCAGTAGTACAGGGGGCGCGGGCACAGATACGCAGTATTTT.